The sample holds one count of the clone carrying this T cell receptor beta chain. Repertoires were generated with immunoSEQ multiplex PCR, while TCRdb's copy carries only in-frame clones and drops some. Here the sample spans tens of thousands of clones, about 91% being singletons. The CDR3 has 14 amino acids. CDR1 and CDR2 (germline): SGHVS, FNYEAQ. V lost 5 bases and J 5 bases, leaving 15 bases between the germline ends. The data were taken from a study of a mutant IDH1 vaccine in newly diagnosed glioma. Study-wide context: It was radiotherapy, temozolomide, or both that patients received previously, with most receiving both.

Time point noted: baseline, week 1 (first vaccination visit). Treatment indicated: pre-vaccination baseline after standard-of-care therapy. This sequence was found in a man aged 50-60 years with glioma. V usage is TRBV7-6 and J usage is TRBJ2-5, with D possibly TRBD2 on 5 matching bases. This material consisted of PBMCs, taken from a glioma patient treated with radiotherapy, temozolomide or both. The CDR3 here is CASSAARVRETQYF. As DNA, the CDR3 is TGTGCCAGCAGCGCCGCGAGGGTTAGGGAGACCCAGTACTTC. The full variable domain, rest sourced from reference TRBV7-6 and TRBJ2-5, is GAGVSQSPRYKVTKRGQDVALRCDPISGHVSLYWYRQALGQGPEFLTYFNYEAQQDKSGLPNDRFSAERPEGSISTLTIQRTEQRDSAMYRCASSAARVRETQYFGPGTRLLVL.